The next 23 T cell receptor beta chains were all read from a single sample in a study of OX40 agonist ivuxolimab in advanced cancers. TCRdb's table, derived via immunoSEQ multiplex PCR, lists solely in-frame clones and lacks some. In the table there are about 150,000 clones, under 95% of which are singletons. The specimen was CD4+ or CD8+ T cells sorted from blood, collected in a trial of the OX40 agonist ivuxolimab. The receptors derive from an adult with an advanced solid tumor such as melanoma, head and neck, liver or kidney cancer.

V and J are TRBV2 and TRBJ1-3; D ambiguous. Germline CDR1 is SNHLY and CDR2 is FYNNEI. The length of the CDR3 is 19 residues. The V and J ends lost 0 bases and 0 bases respectively, with 18 bases between them. The CDR3 is CASSEALRSPSVSGNTIYF. In nucleotides, the CDR3 is TGTGCCAGCAGTGAAGCGCTTCGATCCCCCTCGGTCTCTGGAAACACCATATATTTT.

The J gene is TRBJ1-2, the V gene TRBV5-1, with a tentative D call TRBD1 (5 bases). CDR3 length equals 14 residues. V was clipped by 0 bases and J by 6 bases, with 12 bases between them. Germline V CDR1 and CDR2: SGHRS, YFSETQ. This chain's CDR3 is CASSLAGGEDGYTF. The DNA for the CDR3 is TGCGCCAGCAGCTTGGCTGGGGGTGAGGATGGCTACACCTTC.

The gene calls are TRBV27 and TRBJ2-7; 9 bases agree with TRBD1. This CDR3 is built from 18 residues. V dropped 2 bases and J dropped 0; count of bases not matched to a gene: 11. Per the germline V gene, CDR1 is MNHEY and CDR2 is SMNVEV (reference sequence). The chain's CDR3 is CASSLVGQGRKSSYEQYF. In DNA form, the CDR3 reads TGTGCCAGCAGTTTAGTGGGACAGGGACGAAAGAGCTCCTACGAGCAGTACTTC.

The chain employs TRBV7-9 and TRBJ1-2; the match to TRBD1 covers 10 bases. Losses at the gene ends were 0 bases for V and 8 bases for J; bases not matched to a gene: 9. The V gene's germline CDR1 is SEHNR and CDR2 FQNEAQ (reference sequence). This CDR3 spans 16 amino acids. The CDR3 here is CASSLAGWGTGEGYTF. For the CDR3, the DNA is TGTGCCAGCAGCTTAGCGGGATGGGGGACAGGGGAAGGCTACACCTTC. Drawing the rest from reference TRBV7-9 and TRBJ1-2, the complete variable domain is DTGVSQNPRHKITKRGQNVTFRCDPISEHNRLYWYRQTLGQGPEFLTYFQNEAQLEKSRLLSDRFSAERPKGSFSTLEIQRTEQGDSAMYLCASSLAGWGTGEGYTFGSGTRLTVV.

The chain joins TRBV5-1 to TRBJ2-2, with D uncertain. Germline V CDR1 and CDR2: SGHRS, YFSETQ. V was cut by 4 bases and J by 1 base, with 11 bases left in between. The CDR3 length is 15 residues. CDR3 in amino acids: CASSLSNLNTGELFF. Written as DNA, the CDR3 is TGCGCCAGCAGCCTCTCAAACCTGAACACCGGGGAGCTGTTTTTT.

Only a few counts were recorded for this clone. The genes are TRBV7-6 and TRBJ2-1, with D possibly TRBD2 on 6 matching bases. V shed 4 bases and J shed 7 bases, with 17 bases lying between them. CDR3 size: 15 residues. CDR1 and CDR2 (germline): SGHVS, FNYEAQ. In DNA, the CDR3 is TGTGCCAGCAGCTCGATTGGGGGACTCACGAATGAGCAGTTCTTC. It is translated as CASSSIGGLTNEQFF.

This rearrangement joins TRBV9 to TRBJ2-3, with 10 bases fitting TRBD2. V lost 5 bases to trimming and J lost 3 bases; unmatched junction nucleotides: 3. This CDR3 has 14 amino acids. The V gene's germline CDR1 is SGDLS and CDR2 YYNGEE. CDR3: CASSQAGGTDTQYF. The DNA for the CDR3 is TGTGCCAGCAGTCAAGCGGGGGGGACAGATACGCAGTATTTT.

This sequence joins TRBV15 and TRBJ1-2, with unresolved D. CDR3 size: 14 residues. Germline CDR1 LNHNV, CDR2 YYDKDF (reference sequence). Deletions cut 0 bases from V and 4 bases from J, with 9 bases between. Here the CDR3 DNA reads TGTGCCACCAGCAGAGATCCCGGGAGCTATGGCTACACCTTC. Protein sequence: CATSRDPGSYGYTF.

The rearrangement uses TRBV9 and TRBJ2-1; D call uncertain. The CDR3 extends over 16 amino acids. Germline V gives CDR1 SGDLS, CDR2 YYNGEE. Trimming cost V 0 bases and J 5 bases, with 15 bases left between them. The CDR3 sequence: CASSVDETRPNNEQFF. CDR3 nucleotide sequence: TGTGCCAGCAGCGTAGATGAGACAAGGCCAAACAATGAGCAGTTCTTC. The entire variable domain, with the rest obtained from reference TRBV9 and TRBJ2-1, is as follows: DSGVTQTPKHLITATGQRVTLRCSPRSGDLSVYWYQQSLDQGLQFLIQYYNGEERAKGNILERFSAQQFPDLHSELNLSSLELGDSALYFCASSVDETRPNNEQFFGPGTRLTVL.

In this sample, this clone turned up a few times. V is TRBV7-9 and J is TRBJ1-2; D not certain. The V gene's germline CDR1 is SEHNR and CDR2 FQNEAQ (reference sequence). Deletions cut 4 bases from V and 7 bases from J, with 7 bases between. This CDR3 has 11 residues. The CDR3 DNA reads TGTGCCAGCAGCTGGGTTAGTGGCTACACCTTC. Translated, it gives CASSWVSGYTF.

This chain connects TRBV2 to TRBJ1-3; D not certain. Germline V lookup: CDR1 SNHLY, CDR2 FYNNEI. V lost 5 bases and J lost 0, with 11 bases in between. The CDR3 contains 15 residues. CDR3 nucleotides: TGTGCCAGCAGTCACCGGACCCTCTCTGGAAACACCATATATTTT. It translates to CASSHRTLSGNTIYF.

The CDR3 here is CASSYSRTGSYGYTF. The CDR3 DNA sequence: TGTGCCAGCAGTTACTCACGGACAGGGAGCTATGGCTACACCTTC. V gene TRBV6-5 combines with J gene TRBJ1-2, with 8 bases identical to TRBD1. Germline CDR1 reads MNHEY; CDR2 reads SVGAGI. The CDR3 runs to 15 residues. The ends lost 0 bases at V and 4 bases at J; junction bases unmatched: 4.

The chain recombines TRBV25-1 with TRBJ2-7; tentative D call: TRBD1 (6 bases). Between the trimmed V and J ends, which lost 3 bases and 4 bases, there was a span of 19 bases. This CDR3 has 16 residues. The germline V gene has CDR1 MGHDK and CDR2 SYGVNS. The CDR3 nucleotides read TGTGCCAGCAGTGATTCTTTGGGGGCGACTCTTTACGAGCAGTACTTC. Its protein is CASSDSLGATLYEQYF.

The chain has TRBV4-1 and TRBJ1-1; possibly TRBD1 for D (6 bases). This CDR3 is built from 15 residues. The V gene lost 3 bases and the J gene lost 0 bases, with 11 bases spanning the gap. Germline CDR1 is MGHRA and CDR2 is YSYEKL. The CDR3 DNA follows: TGCGCCAGCAGCCAGGCCTGGACAGTGAACACTGAAGCTTTCTTT. This sequence encodes CASSQAWTVNTEAFF.

There are a few counts of this clone. The chain is built from TRBV7-2 and TRBJ2-7; 9 bases are a match to TRBD1. The V and J ends lost 8 bases and 0 bases, in that order; junction bases with no gene match: 5. The length of the CDR3 is 14 residues. CDR1 is SGHTA, CDR2 FQGNSA, per germline. The CDR3 sequence: CASSRTGDSYEQYF. CDR3 coding DNA: TGTGCCAGCTCCCGGACAGGGGACTCCTACGAGCAGTACTTC.

V is TRBV28 and J is TRBJ1-1, with TRBD1 matching over 8 bases. J was trimmed by 5 bases and V by 4 bases; bases with no gene match: 6. Germline V gene data show CDR1 as MDHEN and CDR2 as SYDVKM. The CDR3 runs 14 residues. DNA of the CDR3: TGTGCCAGCAGTTCCGGACAGGGTGGGACTGAAGCTTTCTTT. It yields the protein CASSSGQGGTEAFF.

The table lists this clone with a count of one. This chain connects TRBV5-4 to TRBJ2-2; the D gene is possibly TRBD2 (6 bases). Germline V CDR1 and CDR2: SGHNT, YYREEE (reference sequence). V dropped 7 bases and J dropped 5 bases, with 27 bases sitting between them. CDR3 length: 18 amino acids. For the CDR3, the DNA is TGTGCCAGCGGGCTGTCCCCATCCGGGCTAGCGCGGACCGGGGAGCTGTTTTTT. It codes for CASGLSPSGLARTGELFF.

This chain links TRBV6-5 with TRBJ2-7, with a tentative D call TRBD1 (6 bases). CDR1 MNHEY and CDR2 SVGAGI come from the germline V gene. The CDR3 covers 15 residues. The V gene lost 5 bases and the J gene lost 2 bases, with 16 bases spanning the gap. The CDR3 sequence: CASSPRRDIAYEQYF. Here the CDR3 DNA reads TGTGCCAGCAGTCCCCGCCGGGACATAGCCTACGAGCAGTACTTC.

This clone was seen only once. J is TRBJ1-2 and V is TRBV18, with a weak D call TRBD1 (5 bases). Germline CDR1 and CDR2: KGHSH and LQKENI. V was clipped by 3 bases and J by 3 bases, with 8 bases between them. CDR3 size: 13 residues. The CDR3, as DNA: TGTGCCAGCTCACCGGGGGAGGACTATGGCTACACCTTC. It yields the protein CASSPGEDYGYTF. Filled out from reference TRBV18 and TRBJ1-2, the complete variable domain reads NAGVMQNPRHLVRRRGQEARLRCSPMKGHSHVYWYRQLPEEGLKFMVYLQKENIIDESGMPKERFSAEFPKEGPSILRIQQVVRGDSAAYFCASSPGEDYGYTFGSGTRLTVV.

This clone was seen only once. The chain links TRBV18 to TRBJ2-1; D possibly corresponds to TRBD2 (6 bases). V gave up 2 bases and J gave up 9 bases, with 8 bases separating them. The CDR3 covers 12 residues. Germline V CDR1 and CDR2: KGHSH, LQKENI. CDR3 sequence: CASSPISGEQFF. CDR3 bases: TGTGCCAGCTCACCAATTAGCGGTGAGCAGTTCTTC.

The V call is TRBV28, the J call TRBJ2-2; D gene unclear. This CDR3 contains 15 residues. Trimming shortened V by 5 bases and J by 4 bases, and 14 bases separated the two germline ends. In germline, CDR1 is MDHEN, CDR2 SYDVKM. The CDR3, as DNA: TGTGCCAGCAGTCCCATGTCCCACCTCACCGGGGAGCTGTTTTTT. This sequence encodes CASSPMSHLTGELFF.

Note on this clone: The DNA is left out, because the CDR3 cannot be placed on it with certainty; the CDR3 is given as TCRdb lists it. The rearrangement joins TRBV27 to TRBJ2-7. The CDR3 contains 14 residues when both ends are counted. CDR1 and CDR2 from the germline V gene are MNHEY and SMNVEV (reference sequence). The CDR3 region is CASSFGAGTGEQYF.

This rearrangement joins TRBV30 to TRBJ1-6; maybe TRBD1 (6 bases). V lost 7 bases, J lost 7 bases, and 14 bases lay in between. The germline V gene has CDR1 GTSNPN and CDR2 SVGIG (reference sequence). This CDR3 contains 13 residues. The CDR3 region has the DNA TGTGCCTTGGGACACCTAGAGAATTCACCCCTCCACTTT. It yields the protein CALGHLENSPLHF.